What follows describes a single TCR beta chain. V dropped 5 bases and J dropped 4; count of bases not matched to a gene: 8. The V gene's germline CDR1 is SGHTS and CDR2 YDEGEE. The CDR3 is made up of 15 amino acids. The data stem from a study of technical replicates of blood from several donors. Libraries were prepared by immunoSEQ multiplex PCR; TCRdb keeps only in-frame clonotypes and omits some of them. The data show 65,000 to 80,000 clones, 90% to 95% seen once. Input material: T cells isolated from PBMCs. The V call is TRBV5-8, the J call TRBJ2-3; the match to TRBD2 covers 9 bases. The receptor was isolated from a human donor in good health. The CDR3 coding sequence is TGTGCCAGCAGTCCGGGACTAGCCTCTTCAGATACGCAGTATTTT. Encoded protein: CASSPGLASSDTQYF.